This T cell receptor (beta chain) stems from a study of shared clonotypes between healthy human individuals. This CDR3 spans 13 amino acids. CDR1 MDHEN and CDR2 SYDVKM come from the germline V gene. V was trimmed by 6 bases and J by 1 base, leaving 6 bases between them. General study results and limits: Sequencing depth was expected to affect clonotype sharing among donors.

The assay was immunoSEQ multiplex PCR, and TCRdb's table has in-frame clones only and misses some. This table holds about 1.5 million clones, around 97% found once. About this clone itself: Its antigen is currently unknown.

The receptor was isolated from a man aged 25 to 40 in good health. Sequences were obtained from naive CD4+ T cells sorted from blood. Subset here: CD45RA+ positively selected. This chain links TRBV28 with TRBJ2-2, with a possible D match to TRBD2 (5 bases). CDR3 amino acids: CASRGGNTGELFF. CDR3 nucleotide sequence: TGTGCCAGCAGAGGAGGGAACACCGGGGAGCTGTTTTTT.